The 29 T cell receptor beta chains below were found in one sample sequenced in a study of T cell responses to AZD1222 COVID-19 vaccine. Method: immunoSEQ multiplex PCR; TCRdb's copy keeps in-frame clones and lacks some. The sample holds roughly 67,000 clones; approximately 90% are singletons and the top ten take roughly 28%. Source: peripheral blood, taken 28 days after the second AZD1222 dose. These receptors all stem from an adult who received the AZD1222 COVID-19 vaccine.

The V gene is TRBV2, the J gene TRBJ1-2, with D perhaps matching TRBD1 (6 bases). V dropped 6 bases and J dropped 7 bases, with 12 bases sitting between them. This CDR3 has 12 residues. Germline V CDR1 and CDR2: SNHLY, FYNNEI. CDR3 in amino acids: CASSRGAFGYTF. The CDR3 DNA follows: TGTGCCAGCAGCCGGGGGGCTTTTGGCTACACCTTC.

The chain joins TRBV24-1 to TRBJ2-7, with 12 nucleotides matching TRBD1. Germline CDR1 reads KGHDR; CDR2 reads SFDVKD. The V segment lost 9 bases and the J segment 4 bases; nucleotides outside the gene matches: 9. The CDR3 covers 15 residues. The DNA for the CDR3 is TGTGCCACCCAGCCCGGGACAGGGGGCTTTTACGAGCAGTACTTC. Residues: CATQPGTGGFYEQYF.

The rearrangement uses TRBV25-1 and TRBJ2-5; possibly TRBD2 for D (7 bases). Germline V CDR1 and CDR2: MGHDK, SYGVNS. V lost 6 bases and J lost 5, with 16 bases in between. This CDR3 spans 14 amino acids. CDR3 sequence (DNA): TGTGCCAGCAGCGAGTGGGGGGGCATGGAGACCCAGTACTTC. It translates to CASSEWGGMETQYF.

The rearrangement joins TRBV7-2 to TRBJ1-1; maybe TRBD1 (6 bases). CDR1 is SGHTA and CDR2 is FQGNSA in the germline V gene. This CDR3 has 15 residues. V was clipped by 1 base and J by 0 bases, with 9 bases between them. The CDR3 nucleotides read TGTGCCAGCAGCTTAGTGCAGGGGATGAACACTGAAGCTTTCTTT. Its protein product is CASSLVQGMNTEAFF.

This chain joins TRBV28 and TRBJ2-1; 15 bases match TRBD2. This CDR3 is 21 amino acids long. V lost 4 bases, J lost 8 bases, and 21 bases stayed unmatched. CDR1 MDHEN and CDR2 SYDVKM come from the germline V gene. Here the CDR3 reads CASSSTTGLAGGGAPKYEQFF. CDR3 in DNA: TGTGCCAGCAGTTCCACGACGGGACTAGCGGGAGGAGGGGCCCCAAAATATGAGCAGTTCTTC.

This clone turned up a few times. This chain joins TRBV11-2 and TRBJ1-3, with D uncertain. The CDR3 totals 14 residues. Trimming left V 0 bases short and J 2 bases short, with 5 bases between. CDR1 and CDR2 from the germline V gene are SGHAT and FQNNGV. The CDR3 coding sequence is TGTGCCAGCAGCTTAGAAAGGACTGGAAACACCATATATTTT. It translates to CASSLERTGNTIYF.

The gene calls are TRBV23-1 and TRBJ2-7, with D perhaps TRBD2 (7 bases). TRBV23-1 falls under the ORF class, with uncertain function. V was cut by 0 bases and J by 9 bases, with 12 bases left in between. The CDR3 covers 13 residues. This CDR3 is CASSQSRGAGQYF. The DNA for the CDR3 is TGCGCCAGCAGTCAATCACGGGGGGCGGGGCAGTACTTC.

The V gene is TRBV7-2, the J gene TRBJ2-4; D ambiguous. CDR1 is SGHTA, CDR2 FQGNSA, per germline. V lost 5 bases and J 4 bases, leaving 6 bases between the germline ends. CDR3 size: 12 residues. The CDR3 sequence is CASSVRKNIQYF. As DNA, the CDR3 is TGTGCCAGCAGCGTAAGGAAAAACATTCAGTACTTC.

V and J are TRBV6-5 and TRBJ1-5, with 7 bases fitting TRBD1. Germline CDR1 reads MNHEY; CDR2 reads SVGAGI. The CDR3 has 15 residues. Trimming cost V 6 bases and J 2 bases; bases outside gene matches: 7. The CDR3, as DNA: TGTGCCAGCAGCCGTGCCGACAGGGGCAATCAGCCCCAGCATTTT. The encoded protein is CASSRADRGNQPQHF.

This clone was observed a single time. The chain couples TRBV6-4 to TRBJ2-3; no clear D gene. This CDR3 has 13 amino acids. Trimming took off 6 bases at V and 4 bases at J, with 11 bases between the two ends. Germline V lookup: CDR1 MRHNA, CDR2 SNTAGT. CDR3 residues: CASSQQGPDTQYF. The CDR3 DNA follows: TGTGCCAGCAGCCAGCAAGGGCCAGATACGCAGTATTTT.

The rearrangement links TRBV27 to TRBJ2-2; perhaps D is TRBD1 or TRBD2 (6 bases each). There are 15 residues in the CDR3. CDR1 and CDR2 from the germline V gene are MNHEY and SMNVEV (reference sequence). With 5 bases removed from V and 6 bases from J, the gap between germline ends came to 16 bases. The CDR3 is CASSKRQEGAGELFF. CDR3 nucleotides: TGTGCCAGCAGTAAGCGACAGGAGGGTGCCGGGGAGCTGTTTTTT.

This clone has only one observation. The chain recombines TRBV10-3 with TRBJ1-2, with D perhaps matching TRBD1 (6 bases). This CDR3 region has 16 residues. CDR1 is ENHRY and CDR2 is SYGVKD in the germline V gene. Trimming took off 10 bases at V and 2 bases at J, with 23 bases between the two ends. CDR3 sequence (DNA): TGTGCCACCAGCCGGGACACCCGCGAAAAGAACTATGGCTACACCTTC. Its translation: CATSRDTREKNYGYTF.

This chain joins TRBV27 and TRBJ2-7, with D tentatively TRBD1 (6 bases). CDR3 length: 14 amino acids. Germline V gene data show CDR1 as MNHEY and CDR2 as SMNVEV (reference sequence). V shed 2 bases and J shed 2 bases, with 10 bases lying between them. The DNA of the CDR3 is TGTGCCAGCAGTTTACCCGACAGGACCTACGAGCAGTACTTC. Translated, it gives CASSLPDRTYEQYF.

This chain links TRBV2 with TRBJ2-1; D is possibly TRBD2 (6 bases). This CDR3 has 13 residues. Trimming removed 1 base from V and 9 bases from J, with 10 bases in between. The V gene's germline CDR1 is SNHLY and CDR2 FYNNEI. CDR3 DNA sequence: TGTGCCAGCAGTGAAGGACTAGTTAGTGAGCAGTTCTTC. As protein: CASSEGLVSEQFF.

The CDR3 region has the DNA TGTGCCAGCAGTGAAAGCCCAGGGGCGGCCTATGGCTACACCTTC. Its translation: CASSESPGAAYGYTF. The chain combines TRBV6-1 with TRBJ1-2, with D perhaps matching TRBD1 (6 bases). Looked up from germline, CDR1 is MNHNS and CDR2 is SASEGT. The CDR3 runs 15 residues. V was cut by 2 bases and J by 4 bases, with 14 bases left in between.

This clone was observed a single time. V is TRBV20-1 and J is TRBJ1-1; 8 nucleotides agree with TRBD1. Germline V gene lookup returns CDR1 DFQATT and CDR2 SNEGSKA (reference sequence). This CDR3 is built from 11 residues. The CDR3 DNA is TGCAGGCCAGGGGGCGACACTGAAGCTTTCTTT. Protein sequence: CRPGGDTEAFF.

As DNA, the CDR3 is TGTGCCAGCAGCCCGCGGACTGTATTCGGAGAGACCCAGTACTTC. Protein: CASSPRTVFGETQYF. The chain couples TRBV3-1 (or the pseudogene TRBV3-2) to TRBJ2-5; possibly TRBD2 for D (5 bases). This CDR3 spans 15 amino acids. CDR1 is LGHDT and CDR2 is YNNKEL in the germline V gene (reference sequence). Trimming stripped 4 bases from V and 4 bases from J, with 16 bases between.

The rearrangement links TRBV10-3 to TRBJ1-2; D is unresolved. V was shortened by 3 bases and J by 4 bases, with 9 bases between the two germline ends. CDR1 and CDR2 (germline): ENHRY, SYGVKD. This CDR3 is built from 13 residues. The CDR3 DNA reads as TGTGCCATCAGTGATAGAACCTTCTATGGCTACACCTTC. As protein: CAISDRTFYGYTF.

The chain joins TRBV27 to TRBJ2-1, with D uncertain. There are 15 residues in the CDR3. The V end lost 2 bases, the J end lost 0 bases, and 8 bases lay between the germline ends. The germline V gene has CDR1 MNHEY and CDR2 SMNVEV (reference sequence). CDR3 sequence reads: CASSLARSSYNEQFF. The CDR3 bases are TGTGCCAGCAGTTTAGCCAGGAGCTCCTACAATGAGCAGTTCTTC.

The chain employs TRBV28 and TRBJ2-7; D is perhaps TRBD1 (6 bases). The CDR3 is 14 amino acids. Trimming left V 2 bases short and J 2 bases short, with 10 bases between. CDR1 and CDR2 from the germline V gene are MDHEN and SYDVKM. The CDR3 region has the DNA TGTGCCAGCAGTTTACCGGACAGACCCTACGAGCAGTACTTC. Encoded protein: CASSLPDRPYEQYF.

The chain couples TRBV7-6 to TRBJ1-3; 8 bases match TRBD1. The CDR3 has 17 amino acids. Germline-derived CDR1 and CDR2 are SGHVS and FNYEAQ. The V gene end was trimmed by 0 bases and the J gene end by 4 bases; junction bases not matched to a gene: 8. The CDR3 region is CASSLAIGTGGGNTIYF. CDR3 nucleotide sequence: TGTGCCAGCAGCTTAGCGATCGGGACAGGCGGAGGAAACACCATATATTTT.

This chain connects TRBV7-9 to TRBJ1-4, with D possibly being TRBD1 (6 bases). Looked up from germline, CDR1 is SEHNR and CDR2 is FQNEAQ (reference sequence). The CDR3 spans 15 residues. V gave up 5 bases and J gave up 0 bases, with 10 bases separating them. This CDR3 is CASSAGQATNEKLFF. Written as DNA, the CDR3 is TGTGCCAGCAGCGCGGGACAAGCAACTAATGAAAAACTGTTTTTT.

The genes are TRBV4-1 and TRBJ2-7; 8 positions agree with TRBD2. V shed 0 bases, J shed 2 bases, and the junction held 12 bases outside the gene matches. Germline-derived CDR1 and CDR2 are MGHRA and YSYEKL. This CDR3 comprises 18 residues. In DNA form, the CDR3 reads TGCGCCAGCAGCCAAGATCCCCGCTTAGCGGGACGAACCTACGAGCAGTACTTC. It is translated as CASSQDPRLAGRTYEQYF.

This chain uses TRBV5-8 with TRBJ2-7, with no clear D. V was trimmed by 1 base and J by 7 bases, leaving 18 bases between them. Per the germline V gene, CDR1 is SGHTS and CDR2 is YDEGEE. The CDR3 is 15 residues long. The CDR3 nucleotides read TGTGCCAGCAGCTTGTGGTTGTTACCCTTTGGAGAGCAGTACTTC. It is translated as CASSLWLLPFGEQYF.

The CDR3 sequence is CASSYRLRGGGYGKNIQYF. CDR3 bases: TGTGCCAGCAGTTACCGACTCCGCGGAGGGGGGTATGGCAAAAACATTCAGTACTTC. The V call is TRBV6-2 or TRBV6-3, the J call TRBJ2-4; tentatively, D is TRBD1 or TRBD2 (6 bases each). The germline V and J ends were trimmed by 2 bases and 3 bases, with 23 bases remaining between them. The germline gives CDR1 MNHEY, CDR2 SVGEGT. The CDR3 extends over 19 amino acids.

The chain employs TRBV5-4 and TRBJ2-5; D possibly matches TRBD1 or TRBD2 (5 bases each). Trimming cost V 0 bases and J 8 bases, with 17 bases left between them. In germline, CDR1 is SGHNT, CDR2 YYREEE (reference sequence). The CDR3 loop spans 15 amino acids. The CDR3 sequence: CASSLETGLQGTQYF. Written as DNA, the CDR3 is TGTGCCAGCAGCTTGGAGACCGGACTCCAGGGAACCCAGTACTTC.

This rearrangement joins TRBV6-5 to TRBJ2-7; 7 bases agree with TRBD1. The CDR3 is 14 amino acids. V lost 5 bases and J lost 0; bases outside the gene matches: 4. Germline V gene data show CDR1 as MNHEY and CDR2 as SVGAGI. CDR3 coding DNA: TGTGCCAGCAGTAAGGGACAGTACTCCTACGAGCAGTACTTC. Translating it yields CASSKGQYSYEQYF.

CDR3 region: CASSQAQGIYYEQYF. The CDR3 coding sequence is TGCGCCAGCAGCCAAGCACAAGGGATTTACTACGAGCAGTACTTC. The chain uses TRBV4-3 and TRBJ2-7; no firm D call. Germline V gives CDR1 LGHNA, CDR2 YSLEER. This CDR3 has 15 residues. Deletions cut 1 base from V and 3 bases from J, with 13 bases between.

The chain links TRBV28 to TRBJ2-2; 12 nucleotides match TRBD2. Looked up from germline, CDR1 is MDHEN and CDR2 is SYDVKM. With 4 bases clipped from V and 1 base from J, the junction kept 13 bases outside the gene matches. The CDR3 is made up of 20 amino acids. The CDR3 loop is CASSSWGLAGGTLNTGELFF. As DNA, the CDR3 is TGTGCCAGCAGTTCTTGGGGTCTAGCGGGAGGGACTTTGAACACCGGGGAGCTGTTTTTT.